One and the same sample provided the 6 T cell receptor beta chains below, sequenced in a study of blood T cell repertoires in COVID-19. This table comes from immunoSEQ multiplex PCR, and its TCRdb copy is limited to in-frame clones, with some not included. The sample has 150,000 to 200,000 clones; approximately 80% are singletons. Sequences were obtained from peripheral blood. The receptor source for this set is a woman of 80 years or more with COVID-19, enrolled during active disease.

The chain uses TRBV7-2 and TRBJ2-1; TRBD2 matches at 10 bases. The CDR3 extends over 14 amino acids. The V gene end was trimmed by 3 bases and the J gene end by 5 bases; junction bases not matched to a gene: 1. In germline, CDR1 is SGHTA, CDR2 FQGNSA. CDR3 sequence (DNA): TGTGCCAGCAGCTTTAGCGGGGGGAACAATGAGCAGTTCTTC. Its protein product is CASSFSGGNNEQFF. Based on the CDR3 plus reference TRBV7-2 and TRBJ2-1, the full variable domain is GAGVSQSPSNKVTEKGKDVELRCDPISGHTALYWYRQSLGQGLEFLIYFQGNSAPDKSGLPSDRFSAERTGGSVSTLTIQRTQQEDSAVYLCASSFSGGNNEQFFGPGTRLTVL.

For this clone: Compared with germline, one end of the junction differs, possibly owing to a read error. CDR3 in DNA: TGTGCCAGCAGTGGGGGGCCCACTGAAGCTTTTTTT. Its translation: CASSGGPTEAFF. The genes are TRBV2 and TRBJ1-1, with D possibly matching TRBD1 (6 bases). Germline V lookup: CDR1 SNHLY, CDR2 FYNNEI. The CDR3 runs 12 residues.

The J gene is TRBJ1-1, the V gene TRBV7-9, with 7 bases fitting TRBD1. The CDR3 is made up of 19 amino acids. Germline values: CDR1 SEHNR, CDR2 FQNEAQ (reference sequence). With 4 bases clipped from V and 0 bases from J, the junction kept 17 bases outside the gene matches. The CDR3 DNA follows: TGTGCCAGCAGCTCCCCACTAGGACAGGTTGTCCCCATGAACACTGAAGCTTTCTTT. It is translated as CASSSPLGQVVPMNTEAFF.

This clone was seen only a few times. This sequence joins TRBV5-6 and TRBJ2-1; 7 nucleotides line up with TRBD2. The CDR3 consists of 16 residues. CDR1 and CDR2 from the germline V gene are SGHDT and YYEEEE. The V segment lost 0 bases and the J segment 3 bases; nucleotides outside the gene matches: 6. The CDR3: CASSLALGGNYNEQFF. The CDR3 region has the DNA TGTGCCAGCAGCTTGGCCCTGGGGGGGAACTACAATGAGCAGTTCTTC.

The chain employs TRBV7-2 and TRBJ1-1; a weak D match, TRBD1 (5 bases). Germline-derived CDR1 and CDR2 are SGHTA and FQGNSA. The CDR3 extends over 13 amino acids. Trimming shortened V by 3 bases and J by 7 bases, and 12 bases separated the two germline ends. The CDR3, as DNA: TGTGCCAGCAGCTTGGGCCGACAGAGTGAAGCTTTCTTT. It codes for CASSLGRQSEAFF.

The chain joins TRBV5-4 to TRBJ2-5; 7 bases agree with TRBD1. The CDR3 is 14 amino acids. V trimming: 5 bases; J trimming: 4 bases; junction bases outside the gene matches: 8. Looked up from germline, CDR1 is SGHNT and CDR2 is YYREEE (reference sequence). The DNA for the CDR3 is TGTGCCAGCAGTCTAACAGGGGCGGGAGAGACCCAGTACTTC. Protein sequence: CASSLTGAGETQYF.